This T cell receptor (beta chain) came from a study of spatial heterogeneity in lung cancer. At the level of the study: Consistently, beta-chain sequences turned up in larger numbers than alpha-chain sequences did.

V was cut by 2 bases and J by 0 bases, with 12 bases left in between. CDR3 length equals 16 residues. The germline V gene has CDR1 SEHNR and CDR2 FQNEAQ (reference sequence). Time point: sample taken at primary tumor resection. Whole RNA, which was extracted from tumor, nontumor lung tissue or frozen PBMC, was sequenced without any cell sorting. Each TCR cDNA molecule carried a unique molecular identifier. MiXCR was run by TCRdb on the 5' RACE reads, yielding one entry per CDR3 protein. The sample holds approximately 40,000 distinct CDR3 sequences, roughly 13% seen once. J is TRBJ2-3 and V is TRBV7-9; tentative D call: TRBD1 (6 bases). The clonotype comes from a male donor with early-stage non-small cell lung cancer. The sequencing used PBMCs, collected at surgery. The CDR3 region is CASSLKDRSSTDTQYF. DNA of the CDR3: TGTGCCAGCAGCTTAAAAGACAGGAGTAGCACAGATACGCAGTATTTT.